The 2 T cell receptor beta chains in this list originate from one sample, sequenced in a study of blood T cell repertoires in COVID-19. TCRdb keeps only in-frame clones here, not all; method: immunoSEQ multiplex PCR. The sample yields roughly 330,000 clones, about 90% seen once. The specimen was peripheral blood. Every receptor here comes from a man younger than 35 who had recovered from COVID-19.

In its sample, this clone was seen once. J is TRBJ2-5 and V is TRBV7-3; D remains unclear. Germline-derived CDR1 and CDR2 are SGHTA and FQGTGA. The V end was cut by 0 bases, the J end by 4 bases, with 6 bases between. The CDR3 loop spans 13 amino acids. DNA for the CDR3: TGTGCCAGCAGCTTAACGGCTGGAGAGACCCAGTACTTC. Its protein product is CASSLTAGETQYF.

This clone was recorded once. The chain combines TRBV29-1 with TRBJ2-7, with a possible D match to TRBD2 (6 bases). Trimming pared 3 bases from V and 4 bases from J, leaving 19 bases between. Germline V gene lookup returns CDR1 SQVTM and CDR2 ANQGSEA. CDR3 length: 15 residues. For the CDR3, the DNA is TGCAGCGTTGATCTCGCGCGGGACGGAGGATACGAGCAGTACTTC. Translation gives CSVDLARDGGYEQYF.